This TCR beta chain was captured by sequencing in a study of beta chain features in type 1 diabetes. The study, taken as a whole, reports: Fewer insertions but more deletions were seen at VDJ junctions in type 1 diabetes patients. A cDNA-based sequencing approach could over-represent cells with high TCR expression. There was a moderate but significant shortening of TCRB CDR3s in all four CD4+ subsets of Type 1 diabetes patients.

About this clone: Antigen unknown.

Expressed TCRB transcripts were sequenced because the isolated RNA had all been reverse transcribed beforehand. Sequencing produced, on average, around 930,000 reads for the stem cell-like memory T cell samples. Repertoires were generated with immunoSEQ multiplex PCR, while TCRdb's copy carries only in-frame clones and drops some. The sample comprises tens of thousands of clones, about 70% of which are singletons, and roughly 1.2% rests with the top ten. Germline CDR1 and CDR2: SGHAT and FQNNGV. Trimming took off 5 bases at V and 7 bases at J, with 18 bases between the two ends. The CDR3 extends over 14 amino acids.

The source is a woman aged 40-49 years with type 1 diabetes. The chain carries TRBV11-2 and TRBJ2-7; D is unresolved. Material for sequencing was stem cell memory CD4+ T cells from blood. The CDR3 protein is CASSPGHPAEEQYF. CDR3 coding DNA: TGTGCCAGCAGCCCCGGCCACCCGGCGGAAGAGCAGTACTTC.